The source of this T cell receptor (beta chain) is a study of response to subunit inactivated influenza vaccine (dated by TCRdb to about 2018). Describing the broader study: The study used deep quantitative T cell receptor repertoire profiling to track responses to a trivalent subunit inactivated influenza vaccine. General findings and caveats noted by the study authors: The authors proposed that each seasonal influenza vaccination may bring in only a limited number of new T cells.

This clonotype was picked up a small number of times. This receptor's antigen is unknown. Base qualities are not recorded, but no much larger clone differs from it by a single base. From the germline V gene, CDR1 is SGHRS and CDR2 is YFSETQ. The CDR3 covers 13 residues, taking in both the cysteine and the phenylalanine. The DNA shown is the 39-base CDR3, in frame from base 1. The junction carries 11 bases between V and J, which are trimmed by 4 bases and 4 bases respectively. Library creation used RT-PCR. The reads were generated on an Illumina HiSeq 2500. TCRdb reanalyzed the raw reads on its own, using fastp at Q25 for trimming and MiXCR for clone calling, and kept in-frame beta chains. Rows are combined by CDR3 protein, so each entry shows the most common genes and DNA. Here the sample has about 520,000 distinct CDR3 sequences; roughly 7.9% occur a single time. Roughly 14% of the sample lies in the top ten.

This chain joins TRBV5-1 to TRBJ1-2; the D gene is unclear. The origin of this receptor is a man aged 50 to 69 who received an inactivated influenza vaccine. Donor details come from another sample of the same person, matched by shared clones. The source was PBMCs from blood, collected less than 30 months after vaccination. The nucleotide sequence reads TGCGCCAGCAGCCAATCCCAGGTCTATGGCTACACCTTC. Translated, this gives CASSQSQVYGYTF.